The next 3 T cell receptor beta chains were all read from a single sample in a study of blood T cell repertoires in COVID-19. Some clones are missing from TCRdb's copy, which holds only in-frame ones; the method was immunoSEQ multiplex PCR. There are over 75,000 clones in the sample; 70% to 85% occur only once, and around 11% lies in the top ten. The sequencing sample was made of peripheral blood. These receptors originate from a man aged 65 to 85 with acute or convalescent COVID-19.

The chain couples TRBV5-1 to TRBJ2-7, with D possibly being TRBD1 (5 bases). CDR3 length: 14 amino acids. The germline V and J ends were trimmed by 4 bases and 0 bases, with 11 bases remaining between them. Germline V CDR1 and CDR2: SGHRS, YFSETQ. CDR3 amino acids: CASSSLRDSYEQYF. In DNA form, the CDR3 reads TGCGCCAGCAGCAGCCTCAGGGACTCCTACGAGCAGTACTTC.

The V gene is TRBV7-9, the J gene TRBJ2-3; 9 nucleotides match TRBD2. From germline, CDR1 is SEHNR and CDR2 FQNEAQ (reference sequence). CDR3 length equals 16 residues. V was clipped by 5 bases and J by 1 base; unmatched bases: 7. In DNA form, the CDR3 reads TGTGCCAGCAGCCGTAATAGCGGGGGAGGCACAGATACGCAGTATTTT. Protein sequence: CASSRNSGGGTDTQYF.

V is TRBV5-1 and J is TRBJ2-2; a possible D gene is TRBD2 (6 bases). The CDR3 has 16 residues. With 0 bases removed from V and 1 base from J, the gap between germline ends came to 10 bases. Germline CDR1 reads SGHRS; CDR2 reads YFSETQ. In DNA form, the CDR3 reads TGCGCCAGCAGCTTGGCGGGGGTACAGAACACCGGGGAGCTGTTTTTT. Its protein product is CASSLAGVQNTGELFF.